This T cell receptor beta chain originates from a study of long-term antiretroviral therapy in people with HIV. Study information: The earliest specimens came about a decade ahead of the 2015 immediate-ART recommendation. Study findings and constraints: ART-treated samples gained diversity yet remained below transplant donor controls.

Researchers report immunoSEQ v3.0 was run at survey level. Clones were sequenced by immunoSEQ multiplex PCR, and TCRdb holds only the in-frame ones, with some missing. The table records about 33,000 clones, over 60% of them present only once. CDR1 and CDR2 from the germline V gene are LNHDA and SQIVND (reference sequence). This CDR3 is 12 amino acids long. V shed 3 bases and J shed 8 bases, with 10 bases lying between them. In regard to this clone: Its antigen is not identified.

Each participant with HIV received care in the United States. The chain employs TRBV19 and TRBJ1-2; D unclear. This TCR came from a woman aged 45-65 years with HIV. The material sequenced was unsorted PBMCs, taken 2 years after starting antiretroviral therapy. CDR3 nucleotides: TGTGCCAGTAGTATCCCCGGGCGAGGCTACACCTTC. Translated, it gives CASSIPGRGYTF.